Reported below is one T cell receptor (beta chain). This specimen belongs to a study of blood T cell repertoires in COVID-19. Across the whole study: The analysed material was cDNA or gDNA that came from T cells, B-cell-depleted T cells, or PBMCs.

Those enrolled, adults aged roughly 18 to 100 years, came from about two dozen US areas. TCRdb keeps only in-frame clones here, not all; method: immunoSEQ multiplex PCR. The sample yields hundreds of thousands of clones, about 90% seen once. The germline V and J ends were trimmed by 7 bases and 0 bases, with 21 bases remaining between them. The germline V gene has CDR1 MDHEN and CDR2 SYDVKM. The CDR3 is 18 amino acids. Specimen: PBMCs or T cells enriched from blood (not recorded which). The TCR originated in a woman aged 25 to 45 with acute COVID-19. The chain has TRBV28 and TRBJ1-4; D is perhaps TRBD1 (6 bases). DNA of the CDR3: TGTGCCAGCACCCCCGGGACACCTAAACGTGCAACTAATGAAAAACTGTTTTTT. As protein: CASTPGTPKRATNEKLFF.